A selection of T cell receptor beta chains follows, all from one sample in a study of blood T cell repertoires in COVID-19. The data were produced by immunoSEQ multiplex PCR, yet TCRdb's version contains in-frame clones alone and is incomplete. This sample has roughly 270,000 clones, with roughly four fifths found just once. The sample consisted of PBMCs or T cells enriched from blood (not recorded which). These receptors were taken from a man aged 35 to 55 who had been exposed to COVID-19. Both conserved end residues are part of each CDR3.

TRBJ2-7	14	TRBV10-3	CAIRQGAISYEQYF
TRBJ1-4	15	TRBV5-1	CASSLGGTGAEKLFF
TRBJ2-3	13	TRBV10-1	CASGPGGADTQYF
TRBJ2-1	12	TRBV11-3	CASSLGPDLQFF
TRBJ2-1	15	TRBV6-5	CASLSGGQGGNEQFF
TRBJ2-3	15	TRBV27	CASSLRGGNTDTQYF
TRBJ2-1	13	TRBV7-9	CASSLLRDSLSIF
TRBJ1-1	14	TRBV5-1	CASSPGQGWTEAFF
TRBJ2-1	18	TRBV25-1	CASSDPKGAGRYYNEQFF
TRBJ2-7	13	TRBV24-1	CATSDPRSPLQYF
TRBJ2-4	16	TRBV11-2	CASTLGVGLAKNIQYF